The clone carrying this TCR beta chain was counted only a few times. The table came from immunoSEQ multiplex PCR; TCRdb's copy has only in-frame clones and leaves some out. The sample consists of roughly 71,000 clones, approximately 88% of them appearing once. This entry belongs to a study of OX40 agonist ivuxolimab in advanced cancers. This sequence was found in an adult with an advanced solid tumor such as melanoma, head and neck, liver or kidney cancer. Specimen: CD4+ or CD8+ T cells sorted from blood, collected in a trial of the OX40 agonist ivuxolimab.

The CDR3 nucleotides are TGTGCCAGCAGCGGTCCTGGGGGTTTCACTGAAGCTTTCTTT. It is translated as CASSGPGGFTEAFF. V gene TRBV9 combines with J gene TRBJ1-1; D possibly corresponds to TRBD1 (5 bases). The V gene lost 3 bases and the J gene lost 4 bases, with 13 bases spanning the gap. CDR3 length: 14 residues. Germline assignment: CDR1 SGDLS and CDR2 YYNGEE.